These T cell receptor beta chains were read from a single sample in a study of OX40 agonist ivuxolimab in advanced cancers. Profiling relied on immunoSEQ multiplex PCR, and the TCRdb table lists in-frame clones only, not all of them. The data contain 97,000 or so clones, nearly 90% of them singletons. Sequencing used CD4+ or CD8+ T cells sorted from blood, obtained in a trial of the OX40 agonist ivuxolimab. These TCRs come from an adult with an advanced solid tumor such as melanoma, head and neck, liver or kidney cancer. The CDR3 runs from the conserved cysteine through the conserved F or W. A clone size is listed for some rows: how often the clone was seen (once, few, many), or a class if it is expanded.

j_gene | abundance | v_gene | CDR3aa
TRBJ1-6 | . | TRBV19 | CASSLKGHPDNSPLHF
TRBJ2-5 | . | TRBV5-4 | CASRPGTRVPETQYF
TRBJ2-3 | . | TRBV9 | CASSVRTGGDTQYF
TRBJ2-7 | . | TRBV30 | CAWALPGGSSYEQYF
TRBJ1-3 | . | TRBV7-9 | CASGPGGRSGNTIYF
TRBJ2-1 | . | TRBV18 | CASSPMSAYNEQFF
TRBJ2-3 | . | TRBV9 | CASSVAGNTRTDTQYF
TRBJ2-1 | . | TRBV9 | CASSVAFGQGIINEQFF
TRBJ2-7 | . | TRBV5-4 | CASSLAVARLAGSEQYF
TRBJ2-6 | . | TRBV30 | CAWRKGQGFAGANVLTF
TRBJ2-2 | . | TRBV9 | CASSVSTGELFF
TRBJ1-2 | . | TRBV28 | CASSRQGMTGGGYGYTF
TRBJ2-3 | once | TRBV27 | CASSWNPSGTDTQYF
TRBJ2-7 | . | TRBV20-1 | CSATLAEQYF
TRBJ1-5 | . | TRBV2 | CASHEGADSNQPQHF
TRBJ2-7 | once | TRBV5-1 | CASSGSASGVPIYEQYF
TRBJ1-5 | . | TRBV28 | CASSFATGGAGQPQHF
TRBJ2-7 | . | TRBV5-1 | CASSPGTGDKEQYF
TRBJ2-2 | . | TRBV18 | CASSSGLVVTGELFF
TRBJ1-6 | few | TRBV5-1 | CASSFGTQNSPLHF
TRBJ2-7 | once | TRBV5-1 | CASSSGTVSYEQYF
TRBJ2-3 | . | TRBV6-5 | CASREGGGSTDTQYF
TRBJ2-3 | . | TRBV9 | CASSVEGSGLTDTQYF
TRBJ1-5 | . | TRBV28 | CASSLGVTGGHLWPQHF
TRBJ2-2 | . | TRBV9 | CASSVELRHTGELFF
TRBJ2-3 | . | TRBV7-2 | CASSLGAGVTDTQYF
TRBJ1-5 | few | TRBV19 | CASSIPGQGARQPQHF
TRBJ2-1 | . | TRBV19 | CASTPPAGTGTVDEQFF
TRBJ2-5 | . | TRBV11-1 | CASSLSSGRQETQYF
TRBJ1-1 | few | TRBV5-1 | CASSWGQGGEAFF
TRBJ2-7 | . | TRBV11-2 | CASSLGAGPYEQYF
TRBJ2-1 | . | TRBV18 | CASSPGQEKQFF
TRBJ1-3 | . | TRBV27 | CASSLSGVNSGNTIYF
TRBJ2-3 | . | TRBV6-1 | CASSDRSGGRPARTDTQYF
TRBJ2-3 | once | TRBV5-4 | CASSLYGTDTQYF
TRBJ1-5 | . | TRBV28 | CASQDSHQPQHF
TRBJ2-7 | . | TRBV28 | CASSLERGLAFSGEQYF
TRBJ2-7 | . | TRBV5-6 | CASSSSGTGNYEQYF
TRBJ2-3 | . | TRBV5-1 | CASSLRMGDTQYF
TRBJ1-1 | . | TRBV30 | CAWSGQEVWTEAFF
TRBJ2-4 | . | TRBV7-9 | CASSSTVPKNIQYF
TRBJ1-6 | . | TRBV10-3 | CAISEKGVQNSPLHF
TRBJ1-6 | . | TRBV6-1 | CASSEALGPNNSPLHF
TRBJ1-1 | once | TRBV10-1 | CASSEYRGMGEAFF
TRBJ2-5 | . | TRBV19 | CASSIGGRLTEEAQYF
TRBJ2-5 | . | TRBV27 | CASSLLGAQETQYF
TRBJ2-7 | once | TRBV6-6 | CASRGQGGSYEQYF
TRBJ1-5 | . | TRBV10-3 | CAISASPGNQPQHF
TRBJ1-6 | . | TRBV5-4 | CASSLGQGGDSPLHF
TRBJ2-7 | once | TRBV7-2 | CASSTQTGVSYEQYF
TRBJ2-2 | . | TRBV6-1 | CASRRTSTGELFF
TRBJ2-7 | . | TRBV30 | CAWSAGLAKSYEQYF
TRBJ2-2 | . | TRBV12-5 | CASGLGLAGVGGTGELFF
TRBJ2-1 | . | TRBV19 | CASSKLAGEGNEQFF
TRBJ1-2 | . | TRBV19 | CASNTGPLSYGYTF
TRBJ2-1 | . | TRBV6-1 | CASELAGGTYNEQFF